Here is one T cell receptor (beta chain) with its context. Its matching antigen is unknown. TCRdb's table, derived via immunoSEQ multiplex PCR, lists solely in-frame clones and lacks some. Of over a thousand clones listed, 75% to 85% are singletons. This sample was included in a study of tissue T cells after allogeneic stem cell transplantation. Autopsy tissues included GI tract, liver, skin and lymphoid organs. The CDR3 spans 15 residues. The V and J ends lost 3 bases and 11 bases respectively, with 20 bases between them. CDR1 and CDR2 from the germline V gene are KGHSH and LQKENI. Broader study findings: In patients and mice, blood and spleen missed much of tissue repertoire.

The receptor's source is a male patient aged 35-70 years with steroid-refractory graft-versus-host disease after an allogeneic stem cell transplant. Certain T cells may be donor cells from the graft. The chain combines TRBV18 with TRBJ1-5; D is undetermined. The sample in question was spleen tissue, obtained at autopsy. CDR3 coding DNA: TGTGCCAGCTCACCTGATGAGGACCCGGGCGTTGCCCAGCATTTT. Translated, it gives CASSPDEDPGVAQHF.